This is a list of T cell receptor beta chains from one sample in a study of cytomegalovirus exposure and HLA in healthy donors. Libraries were prepared by immunoSEQ multiplex PCR; TCRdb keeps only in-frame clonotypes and omits some of them. The profile covers 150,000 to 200,000 clones, with 77% appearing a single time and 3.7% taken by the ten largest. Material for sequencing was PBMCs. The receptors derive from a woman aged 55-75 years in good health and CMV-seropositive. The CDR3 runs from the conserved cysteine through the conserved F or W. The D gene is left open where the match is weak. Clone size is given for some rows only: seen once, a few or many times, or a class if the clone is expanded.

-,-,TRBV10-2,TRBJ1-3,TGCGCCATCGGACCGGAGGCTGGAAACACCATATATTTT,CAIGPEAGNTIYF
TRBD2,-,TRBV11-2,TRBJ2-1,TGTGCCAGCAGCTTAGATATAGCGGGGGGCCTTACCCAGTTCTTC,CASSLDIAGGLTQFF
-,-,TRBV28,TRBJ1-2,TGTGCCAGCAGTTTGTCAGGGATCTATGGCTACACCTTC,CASSLSGIYGYTF
TRBD1,-,TRBV5-1,TRBJ1-5,TGCGCCAGCAGGGGACAGGGGAAAAATCAGCCCCAGCATTTT,CASRGQGKNQPQHF
TRBD2,-,TRBV7-2,TRBJ2-5,TGTGCCAGCAGCTCCCTAGGACTAGCGGGCCTCCAAGAGACCCAGTACTTC,CASSSLGLAGLQETQYF
TRBD1,-,TRBV28,TRBJ1-5,TGTGCCAGCAGTATACCAGGGGGCGCGAGAAATCAGCCCCAGCATTTT,CASSIPGGARNQPQHF
TRBD1,-,TRBV19,TRBJ1-4,TGTGCCAGTAGTTTGGGACAGGGAGATGAAAAACTGTTTTTT,CASSLGQGDEKLFF
-,-,TRBV6-4,TRBJ1-1,TGTGCCAGCAGTCAGCAGCAGGGGACTGAAGCTTTCTTT,CASSQQQGTEAFF
TRBD2,-,TRBV19,TRBJ2-5,TGTGCCAGTATGGCTAGCGGGGGGTGGCAAGAGACCCAGTACTTC,CASMASGGWQETQYF
-,-,TRBV19,TRBJ1-2,TGTGCCAGTAGTCAGACCTACTCAGGGGTACGCTATGGCTACACCTTC,CASSQTYSGVRYGYTF
TRBD1,-,TRBV2,TRBJ2-3,TGTGCCAGCAGCACCGGGACAGCTACAGATACGCAGTATTTT,CASSTGTATDTQYF
-,-,TRBV2,TRBJ2-1,TGTGCCAGCAGTGATCCGGGGACCTACAATGAGCAGTTCTTC,CASSDPGTYNEQFF
-,once,TRBV4-2,TRBJ2-1,TGTGCCAGCAGCCAAGTAGACTCCAGCTCCTACAATGAGCAGTTCTTC,CASSQVDSSSYNEQFF
-,-,TRBV19,TRBJ1-2,TGTGCCAGTACCCGGGACCCAGGAGGAGGGCTTTATGGCTACACCTTC,CASTRDPGGGLYGYTF
-,-,TRBV4-1,TRBJ1-5,TGCGCCAGCAGCCTGGACAGCGTCAATCAGCCCCAGCATTTT,CASSLDSVNQPQHF
TRBD2,-,TRBV7-2,TRBJ2-7,TGTGCCAGCAGCTTTTGGGGGGGGACTCCCGGACTCGAGCAGTACTTC,CASSFWGGTPGLEQYF
-,-,TRBV4-1,TRBJ1-1,TGCGCCAGCAGCTACCAATTTCCCCAGCTCGACTACATGAACACTGAAGCTTTCTTT,CASSYQFPQLDYMNTEAFF
TRBD2,-,TRBV5-1,TRBJ2-7,TGCGCCAGCAGCACCGGTAGCGGGAGGGTGGGGGAGCAGTACTTC,CASSTGSGRVGEQYF
TRBD1,-,TRBV5-4,TRBJ2-7,TGTGCCAGCAGCTTGGTGGACAGGGGGTTCCACGAGCAGTACTTC,CASSLVDRGFHEQYF
-,-,TRBV7-2,TRBJ1-2,TGTGCCAGCACAACAGGGACCTATGGCTACACCTTC,CASTTGTYGYTF
-,-,TRBV14,TRBJ1-1,TGTGCCAGCAGCCCAGGGGACGTGAACACTGAAGCTTTCTTT,CASSPGDVNTEAFF
-,-,TRBV2,TRBJ2-3,TGTGCCAGCAGTCGGAGGGAGACCACAGATACGCAGTATTTT,CASSRRETTDTQYF
TRBD1,-,TRBV29-1,TRBJ2-1,TGCAGCGTTAGACAGGGGGCGCGTAATGAGCAGTTCTTC,CSVRQGARNEQFF
TRBD2,-,TRBV29-1,TRBJ2-2,TGCAGCGTTGAGAGACCGGGACTAGCGGGAAGGGACACCGGGGAGCTGTTTTTT,CSVERPGLAGRDTGELFF
TRBD2,-,TRBV7-9,TRBJ2-1,TGTGCCAGCAGCAATAGCGGGGGCTCCTACAATGAGCAGTTCTTC,CASSNSGGSYNEQFF
-,once,TRBV30,TRBJ1-5,TGTGCCTGGGGTCCGCAGGGATATAGCAATCAGCCCCAGCATTTT,CAWGPQGYSNQPQHF
-,-,TRBV6-4,TRBJ1-6,TGTGCCAGCAGTGACTCTTGGACTCAAAATTCACCCCTCCACTTT,CASSDSWTQNSPLHF
-,-,TRBV9,TRBJ1-2,TGTGCCAGCAGCGACGGGACACCTCTTTTCGGCTACACCTTC,CASSDGTPLFGYTF
-,-,TRBV6-1,TRBJ1-3,TGTGCCAGCAGTGATGCCAGCACCATATATTTT,CASSDASTIYF
-,-,TRBV19,TRBJ2-2,TGTGCCAGTAGGGTGCATAATTCGGGGAACACCGGGGAGCTGTTTTTT,CASRVHNSGNTGELFF
-,-,TRBV19,TRBJ1-2,TGTGCCAGCTTTCAGGGGTCAGACTATGGCTACACCTTC,CASFQGSDYGYTF
-,-,TRBV7-7,TRBJ2-1,TGTGCTAGCAGCTTGGACTACTACAATGAGCAGTTCTTC,CASSLDYYNEQFF
-,-,TRBV6-5,TRBJ1-1,TGTGCCAGCAGTTACTCACAGTTGAACACTGAAGCTTTCTTT,CASSYSQLNTEAFF
TRBD1,few,TRBV19,TRBJ1-1,TGTGCCAGTAGTACCCGACAGGGCCCTTCAGCTTTCTTT,CASSTRQGPSAFF
-,once,TRBV15,TRBJ2-1,TGTGCCACCAGCAGAGGACAGTTAGATGAGCAGTTCTTC,CATSRGQLDEQFF
-,-,TRBV4-1,TRBJ2-1,TGCGCCAGCAGCCAAGGGGAGGTAGTTGCGAATGAGCAGTTCTTC,CASSQGEVVANEQFF
TRBD1,-,TRBV5-6,TRBJ2-1,TGTGCCAGCAGCTTGGGGGGACAGGGCGGCTACAATGAGCAGTTCTTC,CASSLGGQGGYNEQFF
TRBD2,-,TRBV6-1,TRBJ2-3,TGTGCCAGCAGTGGGCTAGCGGGTGGCACAGATACGCAGTATTTT,CASSGLAGGTDTQYF